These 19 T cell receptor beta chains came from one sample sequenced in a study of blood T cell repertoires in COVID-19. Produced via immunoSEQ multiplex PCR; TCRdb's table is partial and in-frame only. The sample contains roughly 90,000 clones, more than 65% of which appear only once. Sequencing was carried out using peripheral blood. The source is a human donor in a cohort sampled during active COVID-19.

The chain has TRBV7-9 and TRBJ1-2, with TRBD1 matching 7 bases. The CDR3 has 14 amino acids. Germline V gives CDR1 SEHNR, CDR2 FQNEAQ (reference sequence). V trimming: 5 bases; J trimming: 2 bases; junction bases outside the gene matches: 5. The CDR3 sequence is CASSALGQNYGYTF. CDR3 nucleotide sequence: TGTGCCAGCAGCGCATTGGGACAGAACTATGGCTACACCTTC. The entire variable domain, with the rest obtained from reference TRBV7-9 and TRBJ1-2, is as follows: DTGVSQNPRHKITKRGQNVTFRCDPISEHNRLYWYRQTLGQGPEFLTYFQNEAQLEKSRLLSDRFSAERPKGSFSTLEIQRTEQGDSAMYLCASSALGQNYGYTFGSGTRLTVV.

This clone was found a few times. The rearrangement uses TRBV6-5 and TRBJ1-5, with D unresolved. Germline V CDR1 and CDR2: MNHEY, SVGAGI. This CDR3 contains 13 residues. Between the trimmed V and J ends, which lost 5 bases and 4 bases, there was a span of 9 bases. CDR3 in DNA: TGTGCCAGCAGTCTCCTCCTTAATCAGCCCCAGCATTTT. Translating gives CASSLLLNQPQHF.

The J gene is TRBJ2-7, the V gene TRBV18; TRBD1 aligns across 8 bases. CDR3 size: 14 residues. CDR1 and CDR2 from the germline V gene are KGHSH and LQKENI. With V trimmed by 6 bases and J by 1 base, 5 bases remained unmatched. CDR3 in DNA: TGTGCCAGCTCGATACAGGGGGAGTCCTACGAGCAGTACTTC. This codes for CASSIQGESYEQYF. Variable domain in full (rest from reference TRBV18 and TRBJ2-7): NAGVMQNPRHLVRRRGQEARLRCSPMKGHSHVYWYRQLPEEGLKFMVYLQKENIIDESGMPKERFSAEFPKEGPSILRIQQVVRGDSAAYFCASSIQGESYEQYFGPGTRLTVT.

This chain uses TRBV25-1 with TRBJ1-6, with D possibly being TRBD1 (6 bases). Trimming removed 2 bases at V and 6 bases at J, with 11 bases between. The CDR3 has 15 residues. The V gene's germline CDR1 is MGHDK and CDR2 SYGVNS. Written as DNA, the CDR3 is TGTGCCAGCAGTGAAGGGGGGGCGAGTAATTCACCCCTCCACTTT. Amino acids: CASSEGGASNSPLHF. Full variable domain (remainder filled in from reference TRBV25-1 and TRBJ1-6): EADIYQTPRYLVIGTGKKITLECSQTMGHDKMYWYQQDPGMELHLIHYSYGVNSTEKGDLSSESTVSRIRTEHFPLTLESARPSHTSQYLCASSEGGASNSPLHFGNGTRLTVT.

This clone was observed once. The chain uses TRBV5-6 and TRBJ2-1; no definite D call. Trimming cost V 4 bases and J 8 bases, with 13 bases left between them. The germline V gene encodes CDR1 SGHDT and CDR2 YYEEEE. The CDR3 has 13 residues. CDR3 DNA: TGTGCCAGCAGCATAAGACATATCGATGAGCAGTTCTTC. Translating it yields CASSIRHIDEQFF.

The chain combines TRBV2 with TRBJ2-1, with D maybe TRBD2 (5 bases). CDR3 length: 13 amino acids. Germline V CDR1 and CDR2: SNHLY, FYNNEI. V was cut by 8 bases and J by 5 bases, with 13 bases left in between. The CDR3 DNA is TGTGCCAGCCTGCTAGAGGGTAACAATGAGCAGTTCTTC. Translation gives CASLLEGNNEQFF.

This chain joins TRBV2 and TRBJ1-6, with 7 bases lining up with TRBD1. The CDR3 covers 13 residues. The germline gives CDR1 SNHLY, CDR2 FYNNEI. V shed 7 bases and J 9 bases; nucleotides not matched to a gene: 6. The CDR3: CASTGGEVSPLHF. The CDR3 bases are TGTGCCAGCACAGGGGGAGAGGTTTCACCCCTCCACTTT. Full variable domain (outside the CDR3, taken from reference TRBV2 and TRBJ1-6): EPEVTQTPSHQVTQMGQEVILRCVPISNHLYFYWYRQILGQKVEFLVSFYNNEISEKSEIFDDQFSVERPDGSNFTLKIRSTKLEDSAMYFCASTGGEVSPLHFGNGTRLTVT.

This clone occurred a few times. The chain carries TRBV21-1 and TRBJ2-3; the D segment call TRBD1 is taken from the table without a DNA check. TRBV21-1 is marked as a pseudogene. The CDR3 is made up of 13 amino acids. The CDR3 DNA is TGTGCCAGCAGCAGAGGGGGAACAGATACGCAGTATTTT. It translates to CASSRGGTDTQYF.

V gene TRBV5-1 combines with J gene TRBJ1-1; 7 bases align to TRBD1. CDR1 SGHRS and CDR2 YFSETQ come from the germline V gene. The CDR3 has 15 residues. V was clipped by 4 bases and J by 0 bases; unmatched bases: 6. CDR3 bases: TGCGCCAGCAGCCGGGACAGAGGAATGAACACTGAAGCTTTCTTT. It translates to CASSRDRGMNTEAFF.

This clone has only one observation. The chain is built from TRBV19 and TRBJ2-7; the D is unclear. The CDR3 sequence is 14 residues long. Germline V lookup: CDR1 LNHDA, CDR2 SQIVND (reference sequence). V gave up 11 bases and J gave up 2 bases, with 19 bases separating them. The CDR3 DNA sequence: TGTGCCCTCTCAGATGGGCTGCCAACCTACGAGCAGTACTTC. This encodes CALSDGLPTYEQYF.

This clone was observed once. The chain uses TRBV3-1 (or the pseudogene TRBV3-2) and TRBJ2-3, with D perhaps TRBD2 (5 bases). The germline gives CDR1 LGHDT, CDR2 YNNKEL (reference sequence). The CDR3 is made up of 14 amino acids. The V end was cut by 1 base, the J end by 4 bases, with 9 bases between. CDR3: CASSQAGSADTQYF. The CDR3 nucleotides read TGTGCCAGCAGCCAAGCGGGGAGTGCAGATACGCAGTATTTT.

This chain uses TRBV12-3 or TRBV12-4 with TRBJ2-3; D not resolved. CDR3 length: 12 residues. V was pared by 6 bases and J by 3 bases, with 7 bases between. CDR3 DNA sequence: TGTGCCAGCAGCGCTGAGACAGATACGCAGTATTTT. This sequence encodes CASSAETDTQYF.

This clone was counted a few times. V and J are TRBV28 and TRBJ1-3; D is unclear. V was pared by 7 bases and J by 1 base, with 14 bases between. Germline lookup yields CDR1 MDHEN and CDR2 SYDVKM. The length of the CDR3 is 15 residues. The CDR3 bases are TGTGCCAGCACCTCGTTTAGAGGTTCTGGAAACACCATATATTTT. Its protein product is CASTSFRGSGNTIYF.

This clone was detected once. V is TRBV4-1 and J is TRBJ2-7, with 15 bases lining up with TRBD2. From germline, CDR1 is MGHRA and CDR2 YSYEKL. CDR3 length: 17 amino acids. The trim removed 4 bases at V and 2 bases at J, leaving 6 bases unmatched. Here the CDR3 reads CASSLGLAGGNPYEQYF. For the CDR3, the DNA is TGCGCCAGCAGCCTGGGACTAGCGGGGGGAAATCCCTACGAGCAGTACTTC.

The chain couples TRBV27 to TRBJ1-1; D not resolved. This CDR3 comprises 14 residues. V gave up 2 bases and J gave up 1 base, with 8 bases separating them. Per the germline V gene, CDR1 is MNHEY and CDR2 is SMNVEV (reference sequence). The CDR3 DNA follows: TGTGCCAGCAGTTTAACATCTCCGAACACTGAAGCTTTCTTT. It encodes CASSLTSPNTEAFF.

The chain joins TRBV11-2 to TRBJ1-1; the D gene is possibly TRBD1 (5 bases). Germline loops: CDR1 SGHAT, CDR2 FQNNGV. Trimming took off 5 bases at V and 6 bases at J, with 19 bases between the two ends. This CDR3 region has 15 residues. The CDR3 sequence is CASSPSGGVLAEAFF. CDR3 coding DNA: TGTGCCAGCAGCCCATCCGGGGGGGTATTGGCTGAAGCTTTCTTT.

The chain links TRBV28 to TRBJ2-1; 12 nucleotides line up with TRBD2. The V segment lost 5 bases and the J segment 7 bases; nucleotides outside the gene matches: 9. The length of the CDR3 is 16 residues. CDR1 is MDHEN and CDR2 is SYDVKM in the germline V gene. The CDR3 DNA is TGTGCCAGCAGTCCGAGTGGACTAGCGGGGTATAATGAGCAGTTCTTC. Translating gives CASSPSGLAGYNEQFF.

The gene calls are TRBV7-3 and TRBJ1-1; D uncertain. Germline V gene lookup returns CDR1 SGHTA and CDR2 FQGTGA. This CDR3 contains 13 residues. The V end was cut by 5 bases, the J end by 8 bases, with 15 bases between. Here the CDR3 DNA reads TGTGCCAGCAGCCTAGGGAGCGGTCTCGAAGCTTTCTTT. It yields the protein CASSLGSGLEAFF.

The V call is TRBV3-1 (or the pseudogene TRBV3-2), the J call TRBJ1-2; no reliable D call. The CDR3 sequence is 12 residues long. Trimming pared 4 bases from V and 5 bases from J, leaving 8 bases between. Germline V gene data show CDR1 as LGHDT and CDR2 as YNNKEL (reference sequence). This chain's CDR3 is CASSPAGYGYTF. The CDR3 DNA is TGTGCCAGCAGCCCGGCGGGATATGGCTACACCTTC.